This T cell receptor (beta chain) was recovered during a study of T cell repertoires in cytomegalovirus infection. V shed 0 bases, J shed 4 bases, and the junction held 5 bases outside the gene matches. Germline lookup yields CDR1 LGHNA and CDR2 YSLEER. The CDR3 extends over 15 amino acids. Regarding this clonotype: Its antigen is not identified.

Overall study findings and caveats: The response measured ex vivo was dominated by TCR beta clonotypes (HLA-C-restricted and CMV-specific).

TCRdb used MiXCR to reprocess the reads, holding one entry per CDR3 protein. The sample records about 60,000 distinct CDR3 sequences, roughly 21% being singletons. Sequences were derived from CD8+ T cells from cultured PBMCs, sampled from culture after CMV antigen stimulation. The source of this sequence is a human donor in good health (CMV status not recorded). Some clones in this sample may be carry-over from other donors' samples. V usage is TRBV4-3 and J usage is TRBJ1-1, with TRBD1 identical over 7 bases. The chain's CDR3 is CASSQDRAGGTEAFF. The CDR3 DNA is TGCGCCAGCAGCCAAGATAGAGCAGGGGGCACTGAAGCTTTCTTT.